Listed below are T cell receptor beta chains from one sample, sequenced in a study of patients and donors after allogeneic stem cell transplantation. Via MiXCR, TCRdb re-called the RT-PCR reads, giving one row per CDR3 protein. Among approximately 160,000 distinct CDR3 sequences listed, 25% to 35% were seen once. The specimen was blood, either unsorted or a sorted T cell fraction (not recorded which). These receptors were taken from a human donor who was either an allogeneic HSCT recipient or a stem cell or donor lymphocyte infusion donor (not recorded which). It is not recorded whose cells these are; they may come from a transplant donor. CDR3s include the opening cysteine and the closing phenylalanine or tryptophan. The D gene is left open where the match is weak. Clone size is not always given. Where it is, it says once, few, many or a class for expanded clones.

CASSFGLIEGDIQYF | TGTGCCAGCAGCTTCGGACTGATTGAAGGGGACATTCAGTACTTC | TRBJ2-4 | TRBV7-2 | - | -
CASSPDRDNEQFF | TGTGCCAGCTCACCCGACAGGGACAATGAGCAGTTCTTC | TRBJ2-1 | TRBV18 | few | TRBD1
CATSGRTSYEQYF | TGTGCCACCTCCGGAAGGACCTCCTACGAGCAGTACTTC | TRBJ2-7 | TRBV24-1 | - | -
CASSLPTIMNEQFF | TGTGCCAGCAGTTTGCCTACAATAATGAATGAGCAGTTCTTC | TRBJ2-1 | TRBV27 | - | -
CASSERTNPYEQYF | TGTGCCAGCAGTGAAAGGACGAACCCATACGAGCAGTACTTC | TRBJ2-7 | TRBV25-1 | few | -
CASSYSRRVGQTLHF | TGTGCCAGCAGTTACTCGAGAAGGGTAGGACAGACCCTCCACTTT | TRBJ1-6 | TRBV6-5 | few | -
CASSLGPSGTAYNEQFF | TGCGCCAGCAGCTTGGGTCCCAGCGGGACTGCCTACAATGAGCAGTTCTTC | TRBJ2-1 | TRBV5-1 | - | TRBD2
CASSRSGIGGEKLFF | TGTGCCAGCAGCAGATCCGGGATAGGGGGTGAAAAACTGTTTTTT | TRBJ1-4 | TRBV5-6 | few | -
CAWSRGPNRNEKLFF | TGTGCCTGGAGTCGGGGTCCGAACCGAAATGAAAAACTGTTTTTT | TRBJ1-4 | TRBV30 | many | -
CASSTASKNIQYF | TGTGCCAGCTCTACCGCCTCCAAAAACATTCAGTACTTC | TRBJ2-4 | TRBV7-2 | - | -
CASSAPAPEQYF | TGTGCCAGCAGCGCCCCCGCCCCGGAGCAGTACTTC | TRBJ2-7 | TRBV9 | - | -
CASTVITSVVYEQYF | TGTGCCAGCACCGTGATTACTAGCGTGGTTTACGAGCAGTACTTC | TRBJ2-7 | TRBV2 | - | TRBD2
CASSLGVSGTGELFF | TGTGCCAGCAGCTTAGGGGTTAGCGGAACCGGGGAGCTGTTTTTT | TRBJ2-2 | TRBV7-9 | - | -
CASSAGLAGSHEQFF | TGTGCCAGCAGTGCGGGACTAGCGGGATCTCATGAGCAGTTCTTC | TRBJ2-1 | TRBV6-2/TRBV6-3 | - | TRBD2
CSATTGDFYGYTF | TGCAGCGCAACCACAGGGGATTTCTATGGCTACACCTTC | TRBJ1-2 | TRBV29-1 | few | TRBD1
CSVEEQFNEKLFF | TGCAGCGTTGAAGAACAGTTTAATGAAAAACTGTTTTTT | TRBJ1-4 | TRBV29-1 | many | -
CAWSSGQGQFF | TGTGCCTGGAGTTCGGGACAGGGGCAGTTCTTC | TRBJ2-1 | TRBV30 | - | TRBD1
CASSPLTGEDTQYF | TGTGCCAGCAGCCCACTAACAGGGGAAGATACGCAGTATTTT | TRBJ2-3 | TRBV7-9 | - | TRBD1
CASTPGQSLFDRNSPLHF | TGTGCCAGCACCCCGGGACAGTCTCTGTTCGACCGTAATTCACCCCTCCACTTT | TRBJ1-6 | TRBV7-9 | - | TRBD1
CAISESWSGANEQFF | TGTGCCATCAGTGAGTCATGGTCAGGGGCAAATGAGCAGTTCTTC | TRBJ2-1 | TRBV10-3 | few | -
CASSLGTGGIYEQYF | TGTGCCAGCAGCCTCGGGACAGGGGGCATCTACGAGCAGTACTTC | TRBJ2-7 | TRBV3-1 | few | TRBD1
CASSTSQTYEQYF | - | TRBJ2-7 | TRBV28 | - | -
CASRETSWETQYF | TGCGCCAGCAGGGAAACTAGTTGGGAGACCCAGTACTTC | TRBJ2-5 | TRBV10-2 | - | -
CASSEWTGQNYGYTF | TGTGCCAGCAGTGAATGGACAGGCCAGAACTATGGCTACACCTTC | TRBJ1-2 | TRBV25-1 | few | TRBD1
CSAQDPGQTNTEAFF | TGCAGTGCGCAAGACCCGGGACAGACGAACACTGAAGCTTTCTTT | TRBJ1-1 | TRBV20-1 | - | TRBD1
CASSSPRGGGNTIYF | TGTGCCAGCAGCTCCCCTAGAGGGGGCGGAAACACCATATATTTT | TRBJ1-3 | TRBV7-9 | - | TRBD1
CASSQEQMNEKLFF | TGTGCCAGCAGCCAAGAACAGATGAATGAAAAACTGTTTTTT | TRBJ1-4 | TRBV4-2 | few | -
CASSLTLTGYSGNTIYF | TGTGCCAGCAGCTTAACACTAACAGGATACTCTGGAAACACCATATATTTT | TRBJ1-3 | TRBV7-8 | - | -
CACRPKGPRGYNEQFF | TGTGCCTGCAGACCGAAGGGGCCGAGGGGGTACAATGAGCAGTTCTTC | TRBJ2-1 | TRBV6-5 | - | -
CASSYNNDWGLDEQYF | TGTGCCAGCAGCTATAATAACGACTGGGGCTTGGACGAGCAGTACTTC | TRBJ2-7 | TRBV7-6 | - | -
CASSDPFGRTTYEQYF | TGTGCCAGCAGTGACCCTTTCGGGAGGACCACCTACGAGCAGTACTTC | TRBJ2-7 | TRBV6-6 | - | TRBD2
CASTKRWQDRNQPQHF | TGTGCCAGCACCAAGAGGTGGCAGGATAGAAATCAGCCCCAGCATTTT | TRBJ1-5 | TRBV28 | - | -
CASSPLRGPGNTIYF | TGTGCCAGCTCACCACTCCGGGGGCCCGGAAACACCATATATTTT | TRBJ1-3 | TRBV18 | few | -
CASSLGLAGGTYNEQFF | TGTGCCAGCAGCCTCGGACTAGCGGGAGGAACCTACAATGAGCAGTTCTTC | TRBJ2-1 | TRBV5-6 | - | TRBD2
CASSSVGRDYEQYF | TGTGCCAGCAGTTCTGTGGGACGGGACTACGAGCAGTACTTC | TRBJ2-7 | TRBV6-5 | - | -
CASSHTPPGAFF | TGTGCCAGCAGTCATACCCCCCCGGGGGCTTTCTTT | TRBJ1-1 | TRBV7-9 | - | -
CASSQTPTSGYEQYF | TGCGCCAGCAGCCAAACCCCGACTAGCGGCTACGAGCAGTACTTC | TRBJ2-7 | TRBV4-3 | - | TRBD2
CASSSGPGTSAYEQYF | TGTGCCAGCAGCTCGGGCCCCGGGACTAGCGCCTACGAGCAGTACTTC | TRBJ2-7 | TRBV5-5 | - | TRBD2
CAISEWSGGYEQYF | TGTGCCATCAGTGAGTGGAGCGGGGGCTACGAGCAGTACTTC | TRBJ2-7 | TRBV10-3 | - | TRBD2
CASSLERLAAYEQYF | TGTGCCAGCAGCTTGGAGCGACTAGCGGCCTACGAGCAGTACTTC | TRBJ2-7 | TRBV5-6 | - | TRBD2
CASSSTIEQFF | TGTGCCAGCAGTTCCACGATTGAGCAGTTCTTC | TRBJ2-1 | TRBV27 | - | -
CASSRAGEFPDTQYF | TGTGCCAGCAGCCGAGCGGGAGAGTTTCCAGATACGCAGTATTTT | TRBJ2-3 | TRBV7-2 | - | TRBD2
CASSLYPGTHYGYTF | TGTGCCAGCAGCCTTTACCCGGGAACTCACTATGGCTACACCTTC | TRBJ1-2 | TRBV11-2 | few | -
CASSLALAGDTQYF | TGTGCCAGCAGCTTAGCGCTAGCGGGAGATACGCAGTATTTT | TRBJ2-3 | TRBV7-2 | - | TRBD2
CASSLGQRNYGYTF | TGTGCCAGCAGCCTAGGACAGCGCAACTATGGCTACACCTTC | TRBJ1-2 | TRBV5-4 | - | -
CASTKQGSETQYF | TGTGCCAGCACCAAACAGGGGTCGGAGACCCAGTACTTC | TRBJ2-5 | TRBV6-6 | - | TRBD1
CASKGGPGPYEQYF | TGTGCCAGCAAAGGGGGCCCGGGCCCCTACGAGCAGTACTTC | TRBJ2-7 | TRBV12-3/TRBV12-4 | - | TRBD1
CSVSRGNTIYF | TGCAGCGTTTCTCGCGGAAACACCATATATTTT | TRBJ1-3 | TRBV29-1 | many | -
CASSPIGDREAAFF | TGTGCCAGCTCACCAATTGGGGACAGGGAAGCAGCTTTCTTT | TRBJ1-1 | TRBV18 | - | TRBD1
CSVAVTTGYEQYF | TGCAGTGTAGCCGTCACAACAGGCTACGAGCAGTACTTC | TRBJ2-7 | TRBV20-1 | - | -
CASSSPGTGIDEQFF | TGTGCCAGCAGTTCCCCGGGGACAGGGATCGATGAGCAGTTCTTC | TRBJ2-1 | TRBV27 | - | TRBD1
CASSLAPPGPPREDTQYF | TGTGCCAGCAGCTTAGCCCCCCCGGGCCCACCTAGGGAAGATACGCAGTATTTT | TRBJ2-3 | TRBV7-8 | - | -
CASSHRTGALYLHGYTF | TGTGCCAGCAGTCACAGGACAGGGGCTCTTTATCTACATGGCTACACCTTC | TRBJ1-2 | TRBV27 | - | TRBD1
CASSQDSGFRPNSPLHF | TGTGCCAGCAGCCAAGATAGCGGGTTCCGCCCAAACTCACCCCTCCACTTT | TRBJ1-6 | TRBV4-2 | - | -
CASSLGLPSYSYNEQFF | TGTGCCAGCAGCTTAGGCCTCCCCAGTTACTCCTACAATGAGCAGTTCTTC | TRBJ2-1 | TRBV13 | - | -
CAISPIEREVNEQFF | TGTGCCATCAGCCCGATAGAGCGGGAGGTGAATGAGCAGTTCTTC | TRBJ2-1 | TRBV10-3 | - | TRBD2
CASSLGLWGQETQYF | TGTGCCAGCAGTTTAGGGCTGTGGGGCCAAGAGACCCAGTACTTC | TRBJ2-5 | TRBV12-3/TRBV12-4 | - | -
CASSWTGDTEAFF | TGTGCCAGCAGCTGGACAGGGGACACTGAAGCTTTCTTT | TRBJ1-1 | TRBV11-2 | few | TRBD1
CSVGGFKPSYEQYF | TGCAGTGTCGGGGGCTTCAAACCCTCCTACGAGCAGTACTTC | TRBJ2-7 | TRBV20-1 | once | -
CAIRATGGNYNEQFF | TGTGCCATCAGGGCGACAGGGGGAAACTACAATGAGCAGTTCTTC | TRBJ2-1 | TRBV10-3 | few | TRBD1